This record covers a single T cell receptor beta chain. Per the study methods: Researchers report that nucleated cell counts were estimated from reference gene primer amplification. The method was immunoSEQ multiplex PCR; TCRdb's version includes in-frame clones alone and lacks a portion of them. The V and J calls and the clone size are those of that table, but D and trimming were determined from the DNA. The repertoire has about 280,000 clones, approximately 91% of them found once; the top ten carry 9.4%. CDR3 length: 13 amino acids. V trimming: 3 bases; J trimming: 4 bases; junction bases outside the gene matches: 2. Germline V gene sequence: CDR1 SGDLS, CDR2 YYNGEE. The record originates from a study of blood T cell repertoires in COVID-19. Overall study: There were acute and convalescent COVID-19 samples, and they came from the United States, Italy and Spain. PBMCs, B-cell-depleted T cells, or T cells were the source of the cDNA or gDNA that made up the material.

J is TRBJ2-3 and V is TRBV9; 7 positions agree with TRBD1. The clonotype was recovered from a young man with active or convalescent COVID-19. Sequenced input: peripheral blood. The CDR3 loop reads CASSGQGPDTQYF. The CDR3 region has the DNA TGTGCCAGCAGCGGACAGGGCCCAGATACGCAGTATTTT.